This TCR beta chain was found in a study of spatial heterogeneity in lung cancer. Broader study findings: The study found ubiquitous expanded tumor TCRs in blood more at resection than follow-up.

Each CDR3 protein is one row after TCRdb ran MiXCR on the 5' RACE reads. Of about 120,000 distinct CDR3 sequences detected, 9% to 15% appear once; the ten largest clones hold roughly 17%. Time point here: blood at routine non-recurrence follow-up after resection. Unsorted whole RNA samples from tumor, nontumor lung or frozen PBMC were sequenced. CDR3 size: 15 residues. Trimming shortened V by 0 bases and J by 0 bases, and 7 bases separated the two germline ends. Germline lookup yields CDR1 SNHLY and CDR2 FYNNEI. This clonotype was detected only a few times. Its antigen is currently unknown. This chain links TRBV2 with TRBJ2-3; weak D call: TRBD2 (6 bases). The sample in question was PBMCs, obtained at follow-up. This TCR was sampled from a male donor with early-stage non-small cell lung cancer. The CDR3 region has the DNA TGTGCCAGCAGTGAAGCAGGGACTAGCACAGATACGCAGTATTTT. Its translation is CASSEAGTSTDTQYF. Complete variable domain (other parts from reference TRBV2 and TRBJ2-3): EPEVTQTPSHQVTQMGQEVILRCVPISNHLYFYWYRQILGQKVEFLVSFYNNEISEKSEIFDDQFSVERPDGSNFTLKIRSTKLEDSAMYFCASSEAGTSTDTQYFGPGTRLTVL.